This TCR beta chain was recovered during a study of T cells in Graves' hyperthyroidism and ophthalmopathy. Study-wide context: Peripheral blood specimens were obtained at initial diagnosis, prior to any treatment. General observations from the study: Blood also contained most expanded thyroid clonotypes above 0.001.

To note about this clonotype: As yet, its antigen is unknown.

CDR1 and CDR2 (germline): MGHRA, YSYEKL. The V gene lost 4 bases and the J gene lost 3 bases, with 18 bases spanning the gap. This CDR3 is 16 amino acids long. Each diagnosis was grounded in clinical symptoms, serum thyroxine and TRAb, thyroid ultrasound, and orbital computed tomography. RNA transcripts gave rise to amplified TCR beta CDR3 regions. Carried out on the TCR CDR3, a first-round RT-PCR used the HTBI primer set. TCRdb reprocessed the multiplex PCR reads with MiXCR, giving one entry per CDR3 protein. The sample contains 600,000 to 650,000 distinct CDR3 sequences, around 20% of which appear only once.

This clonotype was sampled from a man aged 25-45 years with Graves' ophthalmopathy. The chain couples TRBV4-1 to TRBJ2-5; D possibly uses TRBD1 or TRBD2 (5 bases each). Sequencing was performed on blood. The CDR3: CASSLSPGTRKETQYF. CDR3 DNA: TGCGCCAGCAGCCTGTCGCCCGGGACCCGAAAAGAGACCCAGTACTTC.